This TCR beta chain appears in the sequencing data of a study of shared clonotypes between healthy human individuals. An even split of each subset's genomic DNA across several immunoSEQ plates was performed. Replicate PCRs run on sorted subsets employed approximately 0.2 ug DNA, 30,000 to 35,000 T cell genomes. Profiled with immunoSEQ multiplex PCR; TCRdb holds only in-frame clones, not every one. The top ten clones hold about 0.38% of a sample with around 2.5 million clones, over 85% of them seen once. Points from the study as a whole: Sequencing depth was expected to influence donor clonotype sharing.

Adults of Caucasian background living in Nashville, Tennessee made up all donors. This clone appeared once. The target antigen is unknown. V was clipped by 4 bases and J by 5 bases; unmatched bases: 14. The CDR3 length is 17 residues. Germline CDR1 reads ENHRY; CDR2 reads SYGVKD. This receptor was obtained from a man aged 18 to 29 in good health. Some clones in this sample may be carry-over from other donors' samples. The rearrangement links TRBV10-3 to TRBJ2-5; 9 nucleotides match TRBD2. The sample was naive CD4+ T cells from PBMCs. Subset defined: CD45RA+ positively selected. CDR3 in amino acids: CAISGRAGGHSGETQYF. The CDR3 DNA reads TGTGCCATCAGTGGCAGAGCGGGAGGCCACTCGGGGGAGACCCAGTACTTC.